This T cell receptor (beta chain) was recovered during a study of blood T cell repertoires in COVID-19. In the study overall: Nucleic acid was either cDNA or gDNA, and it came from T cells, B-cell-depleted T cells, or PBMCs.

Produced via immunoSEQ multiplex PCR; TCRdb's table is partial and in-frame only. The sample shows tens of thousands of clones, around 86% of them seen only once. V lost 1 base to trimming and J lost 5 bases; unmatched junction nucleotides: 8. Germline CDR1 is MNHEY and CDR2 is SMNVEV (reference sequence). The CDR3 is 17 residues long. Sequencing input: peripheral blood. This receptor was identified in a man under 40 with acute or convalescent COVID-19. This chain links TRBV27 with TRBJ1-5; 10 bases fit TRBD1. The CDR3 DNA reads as TGTGCCAGCAGTTTATATGGGACAGGGGTAGAGGATCAGCCCCAGCATTTT. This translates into CASSLYGTGVEDQPQHF.